This is a list of T cell receptor beta chains from one sample in a study of blood T cell repertoires in COVID-19. The table came from immunoSEQ multiplex PCR; TCRdb's copy has only in-frame clones and leaves some out. Seen here are about 190,000 clones, approximately 79% observed once, and the top ten hold 17%. The sequenced material came from peripheral blood. These receptor sequences come from a man aged 55 to 70 with active or convalescent COVID-19. CDR3s include the opening cysteine and the closing phenylalanine or tryptophan. Fields, in order: D gene, clone size, J gene, CDR3 length, V gene, CDR3 protein, CDR3 DNA. The D gene is left open where the match is weak. Expanded clones get a size class; other rows say once, few or many, or leave the size out.

-	once	TRBJ1-6	17	TRBV5-1	CASSLRGSSSYNSPLHF	TGCGCCAGCAGCTTGCGGGGGTCTTCCTCCTATAATTCACCCCTCCACTTT
TRBD1	few	TRBJ1-4	15	TRBV7-9	CASSPQTGASEKLFF	TGTGCCAGCAGCCCCCAGACAGGGGCCTCTGAAAAACTGTTTTTT
TRBD2	few	TRBJ2-3	15	TRBV4-2	CASSQALAGGYTQYF	TGTGCCAGCAGCCAAGCCCTAGCGGGAGGTTATACGCAGTATTTT
TRBD1	-	TRBJ1-1	16	TRBV19	CASSTRDRLMNTEAFF	TGTGCCAGTAGTACCCGGGACAGACTTATGAACACTGAAGCTTTCTTT
-	once	TRBJ1-3	16	TRBV3-1/TRBV3-2	CASSQGRGVNGNTIYF	TGTGCCAGCAGCCAAGGCAGGGGAGTGAATGGAAACACCATATATTTT
TRBD1	-	TRBJ2-1	13	TRBV19	CASGRTGRHEQFF	TGTGCCAGTGGCCGGACAGGGAGACATGAGCAGTTCTTC
TRBD2	once	TRBJ2-1	18	TRBV19	CASRGGSLRLAEGHEQFF	TGTGCCAGTAGGGGGGGGAGTTTACGACTAGCGGAGGGTCATGAGCAGTTCTTC
-	once	TRBJ1-2	14	TRBV4-3	CASSQDRGFGGYTF	TGCGCCAGCAGCCAAGACAGGGGATTCGGTGGCTACACCTTC
TRBD2	-	TRBJ2-3	17	TRBV5-1	CASSPFYISGRVDTQYF	TGCGCCAGCAGCCCTTTTTATATTAGCGGGAGAGTAGATACGCAGTATTTT
TRBD1	-	TRBJ2-1	14	TRBV7-3	CASSPPGTANEQFF	TGTGCCAGCAGCCCCCCGGGGACAGCCAATGAGCAGTTCTTC
-	once	TRBJ1-5	15	TRBV28	CASSFFAGGNQPQHF	TGTGCCAGCAGTTTTTTCGCAGGGGGCAATCAGCCCCAGCATTTT
-	few	TRBJ2-3	13	TRBV11-3	CASSLDGTDTQYF	TGTGCCAGCAGCTTAGACGGCACAGATACGCAGTATTTT
TRBD1	-	TRBJ2-1	15	TRBV27	CASRKQGAQSNEQFF	TGTGCCAGCAGGAAACAGGGGGCGCAGTCAAATGAGCAGTTCTTC
-	-	TRBJ2-1	11	TRBV28	CASSLNNEQFF	TGTGCCAGCAGCCTTAACAATGAGCAGTTCTTC
TRBD2	-	TRBJ2-7	14	TRBV28	CASSRASGYAEQYF	TGTGCCAGCAGTAGGGCTAGCGGGTACGCCGAGCAGTACTTC
-	-	TRBJ1-2	12	TRBV28	CASSSGGSGYTF	TGTGCCAGCAGTTCGGGGGGCTCTGGCTACACCTTC
-	few	TRBJ1-4	15	TRBV28	CASSFQWGRSEKLFF	TGTGCCAGCAGTTTCCAATGGGGGAGGAGTGAAAAACTGTTTTTT
-	few	TRBJ2-7	14	TRBV7-8	CASSRDSFSYEQYF	TGTGCCAGCAGCCGGGACTCTTTCAGCTACGAGCAGTACTTC
-	-	TRBJ2-2	17	TRBV10-3	CAISEPLQGRGTGELFF	TGTGCCATCAGTGAGCCCCTCCAGGGGCGAGGCACCGGGGAGCTGTTTTTT
-	-	TRBJ2-3	11	TRBV20-1	CSAGSTDTQYF	TGCAGTGCCGGGAGTACAGATACGCAGTATTTT
-	-	TRBJ2-1	13	TRBV27	CASSSISGSEQFF	TGTGCCAGCAGCTCAATCTCTGGGAGTGAGCAGTTCTTC
TRBD2	-	TRBJ2-7	16	TRBV5-1	CASSLASSGSGSEQYF	TGCGCCAGCAGCTTGGCCTCTAGCGGGAGTGGATCCGAGCAGTACTTC
-	-	TRBJ2-5	14	TRBV7-2	CASSYRQMQETQYF	TGTGCCAGCAGCTACAGACAGATGCAAGAGACCCAGTACTTC
TRBD1	-	TRBJ1-6	15	TRBV7-8	CASSVGQGANSPLHF	TGTGCCAGCAGCGTCGGACAGGGGGCTAATTCACCCCTCCACTTT
-	-	TRBJ1-1	12	TRBV28	CASRKRGTEAFF	TGTGCCAGCAGAAAAAGGGGCACTGAAGCTTTCTTT
-	once	TRBJ2-5	15	TRBV5-1	CASSAGQGGRETQYF	TGCGCCAGCAGCGCGGGGCAGGGGGGAAGAGAGACCCAGTACTTC
-	-	TRBJ1-5	12	TRBV2	CASSAGSQPQHF	TGTGCCAGCAGTGCAGGCTCTCAGCCCCAGCATTTT
-	-	TRBJ2-7	20	TRBV7-5	CVRSLGRRRRLAEISYEQYF	TGTGTCAGAAGCTTAGGGCGGCGTAGGCGACTAGCGGAAATATCCTACGAGCAGTACTTC
TRBD2	-	TRBJ2-7	14	TRBV5-5	CASSPTSASYEQYF	TGTGCCAGCAGCCCGACTAGCGCTTCCTACGAGCAGTACTTC
-	-	TRBJ2-1	13	TRBV27	CASSFVNEDEQFF	TGTGCCAGCAGTTTCGTAAACGAGGATGAGCAGTTCTTC
TRBD2	-	TRBJ2-1	13	TRBV5-1	CASQAGAVNEQFF	TGCGCCAGCCAAGCGGGAGCGGTTAATGAGCAGTTCTTC
-	-	TRBJ2-2	14	TRBV7-3	CASSLTRDTGELFF	TGTGCCAGCAGCTTGACTCGGGACACCGGGGAGCTGTTTTTT
TRBD1	once	TRBJ2-3	16	TRBV6-5	CASSSQGDTSTDTQYF	TGTGCCAGCAGTTCTCAGGGGGATACTAGCACAGATACGCAGTATTTT
-	-	TRBJ2-7	14	TRBV18	CASSPPFGQVKQYF	TGTGCCAGCTCACCACCGTTTGGCCAAGTGAAGCAGTACTTC
-	few	TRBJ1-2	13	TRBV6-1	CASSESKRDGYTF	TGTGCCAGCAGTGAATCAAAGCGAGACGGCTACACCTTC
-	once	TRBJ2-7	15	TRBV9	CASSVGIAASYEQYF	TGTGCCAGCAGCGTAGGAATAGCGGCCTCCTACGAGCAGTACTTC
-	few	TRBJ1-2	15	TRBV28	CASSFPQGYNYGYTF	TGTGCCAGCAGTTTTCCCCAGGGTTACAACTATGGCTACACCTTC
-	once	TRBJ1-1	13	TRBV28	CASSVGENTEAFF	TGTGCCAGCAGTGTCGGAGAGAACACTGAAGCTTTCTTT
-	-	TRBJ1-5	15	TRBV5-6	CASSLGELLDQPQHF	TGTGCCAGCAGCTTGGGGGAGCTGCTAGATCAGCCCCAGCATTTT
-	-	TRBJ1-4	14	TRBV7-9	CASADTGRDEKLFF	TGTGCTAGCGCCGATACCGGGAGAGATGAAAAACTGTTTTTT
TRBD1	-	TRBJ1-1	15	TRBV13	CASSLGLQGGTEAFF	TGTGCCAGCAGCTTAGGCCTACAGGGGGGGACTGAAGCTTTCTTT
-	-	TRBJ2-2	14	TRBV21-1	CATAGTANTGELFF	TGTGCCACCGCCGGGACAGCGAACACCGGGGAGCTGTTTTTT
TRBD1	-	TRBJ2-7	15	TRBV5-6	CASSQGTGGPYEQYF	TGTGCCAGCAGCCAGGGGACAGGGGGTCCCTACGAGCAGTACTTC
TRBD2	-	TRBJ2-7	16	TRBV6-2/TRBV6-3	CASSYPGVAGDLEQYF	TGTGCCAGCAGTTACCCCGGAGTAGCGGGAGACTTAGAGCAGTACTTC
TRBD2	once	TRBJ2-1	16	TRBV23-1	CASSQSGTSGRDEQFF	TGCGCCAGCAGTCAATCGGGGACTAGCGGGAGGGATGAGCAGTTCTTC
-	-	TRBJ1-6	13	TRBV2	CASRASREVPLHF	TGTGCCAGCAGAGCTTCCAGGGAAGTCCCCCTCCACTTT
TRBD2	-	TRBJ2-2	13	TRBV5-1	CASSSSGTGELFF	TGCGCCAGCAGCTCTAGCGGGACCGGGGAGCTGTTTTTT
TRBD1	few	TRBJ2-1	14	TRBV6-5	CASTLGTGQGEQFF	TGTGCCAGCACTCTCGGGACAGGGCAGGGTGAGCAGTTCTTC
TRBD2	-	TRBJ2-5	14	TRBV4-2	CASSQVTSGETQYF	TGTGCCAGCAGCCAAGTTACTAGCGGAGAGACCCAGTACTTC
-	-	TRBJ2-7	14	TRBV7-2	CASSLVQGNYEQYF	TGTGCCAGCAGCTTAGTACAGGGAAACTACGAGCAGTACTTC
TRBD1	few	TRBJ1-6	15	TRBV5-6	CASSLRDRLNSPLHF	TGTGCCAGCAGCTTGCGGGACAGGTTGAATTCACCCCTCCACTTT
-	-	TRBJ1-1	14	TRBV30	CAWRKGHSNTEAFF	TGTGCCTGGAGGAAGGGACACTCGAACACTGAAGCTTTCTTT
-	-	TRBJ1-6	14	TRBV5-1	CASSLDREDSPLHF	TGCGCCAGCAGCTTGGACAGGGAAGATTCACCCCTCCACTTT
-	-	TRBJ2-2	15	TRBV27	CASSIRGGTTGELFF	TGTGCCAGCAGCATCCGAGGGGGTACGACCGGGGAGCTGTTTTTT